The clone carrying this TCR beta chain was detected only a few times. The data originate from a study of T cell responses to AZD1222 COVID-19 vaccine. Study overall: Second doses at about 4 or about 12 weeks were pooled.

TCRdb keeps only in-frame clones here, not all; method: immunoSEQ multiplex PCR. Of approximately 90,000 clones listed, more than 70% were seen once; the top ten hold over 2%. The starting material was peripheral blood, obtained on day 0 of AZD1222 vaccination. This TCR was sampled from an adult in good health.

CDR3 DNA sequence: TGTGCCAGCAGCCCCAAACCCCCACGGGGGGAGTTGACCACTGAAGCTTTCTTT. This encodes CASSPKPPRGELTTEAFF. J is TRBJ1-1 and V is TRBV3-1 (or the pseudogene TRBV3-2), with D maybe TRBD1 (5 bases). The germline V and J ends were trimmed by 4 bases and 4 bases, with 25 bases remaining between them. Germline assignment: CDR1 LGHDT and CDR2 YNNKEL (reference sequence). The CDR3 has 18 residues.